The clone carrying this T cell receptor (beta chain) occurred many times. Its antigen is as yet unknown. This specimen belongs to a study of T-cell memory formation after mild COVID-19. Study-level background: The two donors had largely donor-specific TCR clusters. Overall study findings and caveats: Second-wave clones peaking on day 37 lacked confirmed SARS-CoV-2 specificity. In pre-infection memory, a portion of responding clones appeared, which suggested that cross-reactive memory joined.

Each CDR3 protein gets one entry after TCRdb re-called the 5' RACE reads with MiXCR. The sample includes about 270,000 distinct CDR3 sequences, 15% to 20% of them seen just once. This TCR was sampled from a man aged 18 to 29 who had mild COVID-19 (a few samples of this study predate the infection). Cell type and time point are not known. Sequences were obtained from PBMCs or a T cell subset sorted from them (not recorded which).

CDR3 coding DNA: TGTGCCAGCAGTTACATACAGTCCAGCACAGATACGCAGTATTTT. This translates into CASSYIQSSTDTQYF. The J gene is TRBJ2-3, the V gene TRBV6-2 or TRBV6-3; D is undetermined. The CDR3 has 15 amino acids. From germline, CDR1 is MNHEY and CDR2 SVGEGT. Trimming pared 2 bases from V and 0 bases from J, leaving 9 bases between.